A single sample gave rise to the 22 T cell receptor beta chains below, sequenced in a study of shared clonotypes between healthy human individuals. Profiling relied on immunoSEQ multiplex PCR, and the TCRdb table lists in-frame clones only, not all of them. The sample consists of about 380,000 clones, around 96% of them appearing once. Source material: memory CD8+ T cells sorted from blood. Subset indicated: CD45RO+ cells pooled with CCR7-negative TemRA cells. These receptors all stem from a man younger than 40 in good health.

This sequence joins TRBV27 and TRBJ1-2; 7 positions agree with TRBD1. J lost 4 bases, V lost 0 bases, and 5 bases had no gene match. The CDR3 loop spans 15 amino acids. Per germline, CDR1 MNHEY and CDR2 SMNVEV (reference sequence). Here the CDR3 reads CASSLSRGQVYGYTF. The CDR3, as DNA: TGTGCCAGCAGTTTATCCCGTGGACAGGTCTATGGCTACACCTTC.

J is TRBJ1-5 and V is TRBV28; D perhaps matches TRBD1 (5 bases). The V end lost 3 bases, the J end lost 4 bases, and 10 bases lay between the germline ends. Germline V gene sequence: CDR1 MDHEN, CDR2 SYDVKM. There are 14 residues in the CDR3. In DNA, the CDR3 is TGTGCCAGCAGTTTTCAGGGACGTAATCAGCCCCAGCATTTT. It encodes CASSFQGRNQPQHF.

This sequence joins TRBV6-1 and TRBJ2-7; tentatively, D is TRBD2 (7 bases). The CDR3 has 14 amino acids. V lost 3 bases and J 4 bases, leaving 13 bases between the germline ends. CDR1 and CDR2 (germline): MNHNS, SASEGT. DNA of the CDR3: TGTGCCAGCAGTGATTGGGGGGGCCTTTACGAGCAGTACTTC. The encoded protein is CASSDWGGLYEQYF.

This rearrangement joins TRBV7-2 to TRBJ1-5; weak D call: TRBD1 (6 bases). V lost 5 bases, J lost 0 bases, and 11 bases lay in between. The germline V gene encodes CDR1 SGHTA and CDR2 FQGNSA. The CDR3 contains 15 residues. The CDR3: CASSPGQYSNQPQHF. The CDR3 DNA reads TGTGCCAGCAGCCCAGGACAGTATAGCAATCAGCCCCAGCATTTT. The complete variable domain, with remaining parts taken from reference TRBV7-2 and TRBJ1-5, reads GAGVSQSPSNKVTEKGKDVELRCDPISGHTALYWYRQSLGQGLEFLIYFQGNSAPDKSGLPSDRFSAERTGGSVSTLTIQRTQQEDSAVYLCASSPGQYSNQPQHFGDGTRLSIL.

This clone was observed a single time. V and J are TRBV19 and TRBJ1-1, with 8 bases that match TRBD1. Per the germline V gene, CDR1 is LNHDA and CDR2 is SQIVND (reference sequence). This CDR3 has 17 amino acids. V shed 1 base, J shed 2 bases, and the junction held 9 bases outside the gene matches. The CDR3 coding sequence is TGTGCCAGTAGTATAGGGGACAGGTCCCATTCTAACACTGAAGCTTTCTTT. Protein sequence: CASSIGDRSHSNTEAFF.

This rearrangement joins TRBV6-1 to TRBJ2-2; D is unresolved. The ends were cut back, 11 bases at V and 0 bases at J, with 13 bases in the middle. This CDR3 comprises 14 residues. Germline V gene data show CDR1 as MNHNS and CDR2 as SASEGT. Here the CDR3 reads CAGVRYANTGELFF. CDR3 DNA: TGTGCCGGTGTGAGGTACGCGAACACCGGGGAGCTGTTTTTT.

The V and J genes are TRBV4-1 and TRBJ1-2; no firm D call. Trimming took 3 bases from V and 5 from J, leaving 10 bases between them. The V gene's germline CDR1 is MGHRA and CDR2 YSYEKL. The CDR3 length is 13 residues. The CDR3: CASSQSGRYGYTF. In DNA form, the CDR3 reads TGCGCCAGCAGCCAGAGTGGACGGTATGGCTACACCTTC.

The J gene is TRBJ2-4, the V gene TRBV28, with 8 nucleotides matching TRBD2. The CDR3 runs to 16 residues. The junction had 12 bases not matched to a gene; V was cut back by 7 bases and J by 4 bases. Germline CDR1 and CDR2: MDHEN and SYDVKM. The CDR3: CASNSGGLDGKNIQYF. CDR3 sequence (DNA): TGTGCCAGCAACTCGGGAGGGCTCGACGGGAAAAACATTCAGTACTTC. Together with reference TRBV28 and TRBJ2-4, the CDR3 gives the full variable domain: DVKVTQSSRYLVKRTGEKVFLECVQDMDHENMFWYRQDPGLGLRLIYFSYDVKMKEKGDIPEGYSVSREKKERFSLILESASTNQTSMYLCASNSGGLDGKNIQYFGAGTRLSVL.

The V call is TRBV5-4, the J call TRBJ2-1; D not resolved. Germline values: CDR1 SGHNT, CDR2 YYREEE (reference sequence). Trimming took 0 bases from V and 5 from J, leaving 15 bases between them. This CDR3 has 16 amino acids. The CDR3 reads CASSLATSRKNNEQFF. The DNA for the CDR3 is TGTGCCAGCAGCTTGGCGACCAGCAGAAAAAACAATGAGCAGTTCTTC.

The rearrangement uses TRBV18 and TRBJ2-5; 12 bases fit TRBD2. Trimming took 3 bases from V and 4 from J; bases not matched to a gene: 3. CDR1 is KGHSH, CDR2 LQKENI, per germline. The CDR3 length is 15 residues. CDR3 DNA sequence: TGTGCCAGCTCACCCCAGACTAGCGGGAGAGAGACCCAGTACTTC. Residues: CASSPQTSGRETQYF.

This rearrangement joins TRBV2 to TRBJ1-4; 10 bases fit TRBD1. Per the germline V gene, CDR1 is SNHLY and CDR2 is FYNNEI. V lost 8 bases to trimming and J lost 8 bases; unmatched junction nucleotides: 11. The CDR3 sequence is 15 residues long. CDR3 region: CASRQGAIGNEKLFF. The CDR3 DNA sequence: TGTGCCAGCCGACAGGGGGCGATCGGGAACGAAAAACTGTTTTTT.

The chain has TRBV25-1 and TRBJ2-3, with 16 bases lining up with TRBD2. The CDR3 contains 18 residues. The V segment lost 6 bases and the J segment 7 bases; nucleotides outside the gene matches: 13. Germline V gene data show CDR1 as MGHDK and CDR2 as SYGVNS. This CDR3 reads CASSQLGTSGRARNTQYF. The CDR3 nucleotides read TGTGCCAGCAGCCAACTCGGGACTAGCGGGAGGGCCCGCAATACGCAGTATTTT.

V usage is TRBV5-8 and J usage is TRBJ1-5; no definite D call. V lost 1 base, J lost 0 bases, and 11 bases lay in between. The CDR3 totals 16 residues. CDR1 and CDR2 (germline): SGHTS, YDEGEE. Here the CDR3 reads CASSLRSRGSNQPQHF. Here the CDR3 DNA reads TGTGCCAGCAGCTTGAGGTCTCGGGGTAGCAATCAGCCCCAGCATTTT.

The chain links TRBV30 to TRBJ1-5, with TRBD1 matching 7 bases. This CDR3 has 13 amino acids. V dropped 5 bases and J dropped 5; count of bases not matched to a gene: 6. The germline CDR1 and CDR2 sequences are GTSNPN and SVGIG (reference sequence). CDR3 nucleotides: TGTGCCTGGGGGGGACAGCTCGATCAGCCCCAGCATTTT. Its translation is CAWGGQLDQPQHF.

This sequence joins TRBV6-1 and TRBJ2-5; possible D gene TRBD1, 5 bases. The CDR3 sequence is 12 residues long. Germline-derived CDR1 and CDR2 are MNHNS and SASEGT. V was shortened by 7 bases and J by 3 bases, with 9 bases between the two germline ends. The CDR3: CASNRQKETQYF. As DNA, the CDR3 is TGTGCCAGCAACCGACAGAAAGAGACCCAGTACTTC.

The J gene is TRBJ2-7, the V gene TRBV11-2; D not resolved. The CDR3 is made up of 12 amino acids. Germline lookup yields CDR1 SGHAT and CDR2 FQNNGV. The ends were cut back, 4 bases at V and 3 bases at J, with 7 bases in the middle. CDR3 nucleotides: TGTGCCAGCAGCTCAAGGTACTACGAGCAGTACTTC. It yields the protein CASSSRYYEQYF.

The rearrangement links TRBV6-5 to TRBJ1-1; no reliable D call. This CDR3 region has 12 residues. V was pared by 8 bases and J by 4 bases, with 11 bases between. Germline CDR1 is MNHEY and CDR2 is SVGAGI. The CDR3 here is CASRRGRTEAFF. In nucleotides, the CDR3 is TGTGCCAGCCGTAGAGGGCGCACTGAAGCTTTCTTT.

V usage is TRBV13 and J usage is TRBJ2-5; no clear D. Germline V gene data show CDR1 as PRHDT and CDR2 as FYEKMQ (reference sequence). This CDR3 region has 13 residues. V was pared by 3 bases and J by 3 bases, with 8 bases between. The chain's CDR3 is CASSLAAKETQYF. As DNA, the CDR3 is TGTGCCAGCAGCTTGGCGGCGAAAGAGACCCAGTACTTC.

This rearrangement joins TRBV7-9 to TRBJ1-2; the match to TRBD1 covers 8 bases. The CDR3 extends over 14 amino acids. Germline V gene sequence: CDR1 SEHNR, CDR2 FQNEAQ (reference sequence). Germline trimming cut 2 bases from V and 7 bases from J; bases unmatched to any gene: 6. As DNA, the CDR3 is TGTGCCAGCAGCTTAAAGATAACAGGGGGTGGCTACACCTTC. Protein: CASSLKITGGGYTF.

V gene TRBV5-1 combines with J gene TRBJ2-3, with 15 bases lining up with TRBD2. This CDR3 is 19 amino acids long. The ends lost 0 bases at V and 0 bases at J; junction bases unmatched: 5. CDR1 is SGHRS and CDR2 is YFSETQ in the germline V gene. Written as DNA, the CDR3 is TGCGCCAGCAGCTTGGCCGGGACTAGCGGGAGGTCTAGCACAGATACGCAGTATTTT. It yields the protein CASSLAGTSGRSSTDTQYF.

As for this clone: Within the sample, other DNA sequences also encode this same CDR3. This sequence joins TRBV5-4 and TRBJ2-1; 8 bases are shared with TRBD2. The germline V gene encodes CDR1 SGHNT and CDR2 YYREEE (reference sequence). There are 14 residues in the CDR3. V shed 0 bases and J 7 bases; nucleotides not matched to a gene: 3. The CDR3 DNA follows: TGTGCCAGCAGCTTGGCTGCGGGGGGAAATGAGCAGTTCTTC. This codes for CASSLAAGGNEQFF.

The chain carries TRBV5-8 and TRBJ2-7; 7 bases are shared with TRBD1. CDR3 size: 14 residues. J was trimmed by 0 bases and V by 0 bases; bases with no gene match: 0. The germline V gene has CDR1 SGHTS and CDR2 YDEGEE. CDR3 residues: CASSLAGGSYEQYF. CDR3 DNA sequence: TGTGCCAGCAGCTTGGCAGGGGGCTCCTACGAGCAGTACTTC.